A selection of T cell receptor beta chains follows, all from one sample in a study of T cell repertoires in aging, cancer and after chemotherapy. MiXCR was run by TCRdb on the multiplex PCR reads, yielding one entry per CDR3 protein. The sample lists about 5,000 distinct CDR3 sequences; about 34% were seen once. Sequenced sample: blood. These receptors originate from a human donor with a blood cancer. Both conserved end residues are trimmed from each CDR3. A D gene is named only where the DNA matches it firmly.

TRBV20-1	TRBD1	TRBJ1-1	SARGQVNTEAF
TRBV27	NA	TRBJ2-7	ASSFRPLGGAGWEQY
TRBV5-1	NA	TRBJ2-3	ASSLGQTTDTQY
TRBV6-6	TRBD1	TRBJ2-5	ASSYARGQETQY
TRBV9	NA	TRBJ2-7	ASSVGAGGFYEQY
TRBV29-1	NA	TRBJ2-7	SVEGRGEYEQY
TRBV7-5	NA	TRBJ2-3	ISVPEAPDRTDTQY
TRBV30	NA	TRBJ1-2	ASHRASNYGYT
TRBV7-6	NA	TRBJ2-5	ASSLAQGQTQY
TRBV20-1	NA	TRBJ2-2	SARGGASGELF
TRBV5-6	NA	TRBJ1-4	ASTPWGSEKLF
TRBV19	TRBD1	TRBJ2-3	ASSMRTGGTDTQY
TRBV5-6	NA	TRBJ1-1	ASSSRARGTEAF
TRBV27	NA	TRBJ2-2	ASSGDTGELF
TRBV12-3/TRBV12-4	NA	TRBJ2-7	VSSLGREGTTSYEQY
TRBV6-5	NA	TRBJ1-2	ASSYSPGKDGHT
TRBV6-5	NA	TRBJ2-7	ASSSRTPLEAQY
TRBV6-5	TRBD2	TRBJ2-5	ASMAASGGETQY
TRBV20-1	NA	TRBJ1-1	SARVRQAELNTEAF
TRBV19	NA	TRBJ2-3	ASRGTTDTQY
TRBV5-4	TRBD1	TRBJ1-2	ASNKGTGGRGSYT
TRBV20-1	NA	TRBJ2-1	SALRGSYNEQF